These 4 T cell receptor beta chains were all obtained from the same sample, sequenced in a study of blood T cell repertoires in COVID-19. Measured with immunoSEQ multiplex PCR; TCRdb has only the in-frame clones, and not every one. The table includes about 250,000 clones, about nine tenths detected once. Sequencing was carried out using PBMCs or T cells enriched from blood (not recorded which). The origin of the receptors is a man between 35 and 55 years old who had recovered from COVID-19.

V is TRBV4-3 and J is TRBJ2-3; D unresolved. With 1 base removed from V and 3 bases from J, the gap between germline ends came to 5 bases. The CDR3 totals 13 residues. Germline CDR1 reads LGHNA; CDR2 reads YSLEER. DNA for the CDR3: TGCGCCAGCAGCCAAGGAGAGACAGATACGCAGTATTTT. Protein product: CASSQGETDTQYF.

The rearrangement uses TRBV7-9 and TRBJ2-7; D possibly corresponds to TRBD1 (6 bases). Germline assignment: CDR1 SEHNR and CDR2 FQNEAQ (reference sequence). The V end was cut by 0 bases, the J end by 6 bases, with 12 bases between. The CDR3 contains 14 residues. The CDR3 protein is CASSLARSGAEQYF. The CDR3 DNA reads as TGTGCCAGCAGCTTAGCGCGGTCAGGGGCCGAGCAGTACTTC.

The chain links TRBV7-2 to TRBJ2-7; 8 positions match TRBD1. With 3 bases clipped from V and 3 bases from J, the junction kept 7 bases outside the gene matches. This CDR3 has 15 amino acids. Looked up from germline, CDR1 is SGHTA and CDR2 is FQGNSA. The CDR3 sequence: CASSLGGQGLYEQYF. The CDR3 bases are TGTGCCAGCAGCTTGGGAGGACAGGGCCTCTACGAGCAGTACTTC.

The rearrangement uses TRBV6-4 and TRBJ1-1, with 7 bases identical to TRBD1. Germline trimming cut 6 bases from V and 4 bases from J; bases unmatched to any gene: 8. Germline lookup yields CDR1 MRHNA and CDR2 SNTAGT. The CDR3 has 14 residues. In nucleotides, the CDR3 is TGTGCCAGCAGCGCCACAGGGGTTCGCACTGAAGCTTTCTTT. It translates to CASSATGVRTEAFF.